This T cell receptor beta chain was identified during a study of blood T cells in healthy people across ages. Findings and limits, study-wide: Any conclusive comparison of naive versus antigen-experienced cells was prevented by using unsorted PBMCs. Compared with aged donors, long-lived donors showed fewer expanded clones, suggesting selection.

With a J-beta primer mix and a sample-barcoded 5' primer, a second PCR ran 7 to 11 cycles. TCRdb passed the 5' RACE reads through MiXCR, listing each CDR3 protein once. Among 1.5 million to 1.9 million distinct CDR3 sequences, 42% were seen once, and the ten largest hold approximately 4%. As for this clonotype: Its antigen is undetermined. Germline is not matched at one junction end, which may reflect a read error.

This CDR3 is built from 16 residues. The V gene's germline CDR1 is MNHEY and CDR2 SVGAGI. The sequence was obtained from a woman aged 18 to 35 in good health. V usage is TRBV6-5 and J usage is TRBJ2-3; TRBD2 matches at 9 bases. The sample taken for sequencing was blood. CDR3 DNA sequence: TGTGCCAGCAGTGACTCCCGGACTAGCGGCACAGATACGCAGTATTTT. Its protein product is CASSDSRTSGTDTQYF.